Listed below are T cell receptor beta chains from one sample, sequenced in a study of T cell responses to AZD1222 COVID-19 vaccine. Only in-frame clones appear in the TCRdb table, and some are missing; sequencing was by immunoSEQ multiplex PCR. Among around 140,000 clones listed, over 85% were seen once. The sample in question was peripheral blood, obtained on day 0 of AZD1222 vaccination. Receptors were obtained from an adult in good health. Both conserved end residues are part of each CDR3. Each record gives: D gene, J gene, CDR3 length, V gene, clone size, CDR3 protein, CDR3 DNA. A D gene is named only where the DNA matches it firmly. Where a row states a size, it is once, few, many or the class of an expanded clone; other rows omit it.

D: NA
J: TRBJ2-3
length: 15
V: TRBV5-1
size: NA
CDR3: CASSSWSRSTDTQYF
DNA: TGCGCCAGCAGCTCGTGGAGTAGGAGTACAGATACGCAGTATTTT

D: NA
J: TRBJ1-2
length: 14
V: TRBV2
size: NA
CDR3: CASSEDHTNYGYTF
DNA: TGTGCCAGCAGTGAAGATCACACTAACTATGGCTACACCTTC

D: TRBD2
J: TRBJ2-7
length: 16
V: TRBV11-2
size: NA
CDR3: CASSRLAGGPYYEQYF
DNA: TGTGCCAGCAGCAGACTAGCGGGAGGGCCTTACTACGAGCAGTACTTC

D: TRBD2
J: TRBJ2-7
length: 16
V: TRBV4-1
size: NA
CDR3: CASSHRGLAGGDEQYF
DNA: TGCGCCAGCAGCCACCGAGGACTAGCGGGAGGTGACGAGCAGTACTTC

D: TRBD2
J: TRBJ2-3
length: 16
V: TRBV5-1
size: NA
CDR3: CASSSGLAGVADTQYF
DNA: TGCGCCAGCAGCTCGGGACTAGCGGGAGTGGCAGATACGCAGTATTTT

D: NA
J: TRBJ1-1
length: 13
V: TRBV13
size: NA
CDR3: CASSLGRGPEAFF
DNA: TGTGCCAGCAGCTTAGGGCGGGGGCCTGAAGCTTTCTTT

D: NA
J: TRBJ2-3
length: 16
V: TRBV10-1
size: once
CDR3: CASSDFVGKGTDTQYF
DNA: TGCGCCAGCAGTGATTTTGTTGGTAAGGGTACAGATACGCAGTATTTT

D: NA
J: TRBJ2-6
length: 13
V: TRBV11-2
size: NA
CDR3: CASRNAGANVLTF
DNA: TGTGCCAGCAGAAACGCTGGGGCCAACGTCCTGACTTTC

D: TRBD1
J: TRBJ1-1
length: 17
V: TRBV4-1
size: NA
CDR3: CASSQARDRGPNTEAFF
DNA: TGCGCCAGCAGCCAAGCTCGGGACAGGGGGCCCAACACTGAAGCTTTCTTT

D: TRBD1
J: TRBJ2-2
length: 16
V: TRBV7-3
size: NA
CDR3: CASSPRDRASTGELFF
DNA: TGTGCCAGCAGCCCTCGGGACAGGGCTTCGACCGGGGAGCTGTTTTTT

D: NA
J: TRBJ1-3
length: 14
V: TRBV5-1
size: NA
CDR3: CASSLAGYGNTIYF
DNA: TGCGCCAGCAGCTTGGCCGGTTATGGAAACACCATATATTTT

D: NA
J: TRBJ2-1
length: 14
V: TRBV9
size: NA
CDR3: CASSGGSVLAKQFF
DNA: TGTGCCAGCAGCGGAGGGAGCGTACTAGCCAAGCAGTTCTTC

D: TRBD1
J: TRBJ2-5
length: 14
V: TRBV11-2
size: NA
CDR3: CASSLGQGKETQYF
DNA: TGTGCCAGCAGCTTAGGACAGGGGAAAGAGACCCAGTACTTC

D: NA
J: TRBJ1-2
length: 13
V: TRBV27
size: once
CDR3: CASTPTWGHGYTF
DNA: TGTGCCAGCACCCCCACATGGGGGCATGGCTACACCTTC

D: TRBD1
J: TRBJ1-2
length: 14
V: TRBV2
size: NA
CDR3: CASSNRQGSNGYTF
DNA: TGTGCCAGCAGTAACCGACAGGGTTCGAACGGCTACACCTTC

D: NA
J: TRBJ1-4
length: 11
V: TRBV2
size: NA
CDR3: CASSKSLELFF
DNA: TGTGCCAGCAGTAAGTCTTTGGAACTGTTTTTT

D: NA
J: TRBJ1-2
length: 14
V: TRBV4-2
size: NA
CDR3: CASSIVTGTYGYTF
DNA: TGTGCCAGCAGTATTGTTACCGGGACCTATGGCTACACCTTC

D: TRBD1
J: TRBJ2-3
length: 15
V: TRBV6-1
size: NA
CDR3: CASSEIQGSTDTQYF
DNA: TGTGCCAGCAGTGAAATACAGGGGAGCACAGATACGCAGTATTTT

D: NA
J: TRBJ2-1
length: 15
V: TRBV24-1
size: once
CDR3: CATSDGQLHGNEQFF
DNA: TGTGCCACCAGTGATGGGCAGCTTCACGGGAATGAGCAGTTCTTC

D: NA
J: TRBJ1-2
length: 14
V: TRBV9
size: few
CDR3: CASSVGAANYGYTF
DNA: TGTGCCAGCAGCGTAGGAGCAGCCAACTATGGCTACACCTTC

D: NA
J: TRBJ1-1
length: 13
V: TRBV7-9
size: few
CDR3: CASSPQGATEAFF
DNA: TGTGCCAGCAGCCCCCAGGGCGCGACTGAAGCTTTCTTT

D: NA
J: TRBJ1-5
length: 13
V: TRBV7-3
size: NA
CDR3: CASSLMSGQPQHF
DNA: TGTGCCAGCAGTCTAATGTCGGGTCAGCCCCAGCATTTT

D: TRBD1
J: TRBJ1-1
length: 16
V: TRBV5-8
size: NA
CDR3: CASSIRTGDMYTEAFF
DNA: TGTGCCAGCAGCATAAGGACAGGGGATATGTACACTGAAGCTTTCTTT

D: NA
J: TRBJ1-5
length: 14
V: TRBV6-5
size: NA
CDR3: CATPSDSSNQPQHF
DNA: TGTGCCACCCCATCCGACAGCAGCAATCAGCCCCAGCATTTT

D: TRBD1
J: TRBJ2-5
length: 15
V: TRBV6-5
size: NA
CDR3: CASSLAAGGDETQYF
DNA: TGTGCCAGCAGCCTCGCAGCAGGGGGCGATGAGACCCAGTACTTC

D: NA
J: TRBJ1-3
length: 14
V: TRBV28
size: NA
CDR3: CASSLTGLLNTIYF
DNA: TGTGCCAGCAGTTTAACGGGACTCCTAAACACCATATATTTT

D: TRBD2
J: TRBJ2-3
length: 17
V: TRBV5-1
size: NA
CDR3: CASSLRRAGGRTDTQYF
DNA: TGCGCCAGCAGCCTCCGGAGAGCGGGGGGCCGCACAGATACGCAGTATTTT

D: TRBD2
J: TRBJ2-1
length: 18
V: TRBV5-1
size: NA
CDR3: CASSLRLAGGVPYNEQFF
DNA: TGCGCCAGCAGCTTACGACTAGCGGGAGGCGTCCCCTACAATGAGCAGTTCTTC

D: NA
J: TRBJ2-7
length: 11
V: TRBV11-3
size: NA
CDR3: CASGNSYEQYF
DNA: TGTGCCAGCGGGAACAGCTACGAGCAGTACTTC

D: NA
J: TRBJ2-5
length: 15
V: TRBV7-3
size: NA
CDR3: CASSSGSSTSETQYF
DNA: TGTGCCAGCAGCTCCGGGTCTAGCACATCGGAGACCCAGTACTTC

D: NA
J: TRBJ2-1
length: 11
V: TRBV2
size: NA
CDR3: CASTRDTQGFF
DNA: TGTGCCAGCACTCGGGACACCCAAGGGTTCTTC

D: TRBD2
J: TRBJ2-2
length: 15
V: TRBV7-9
size: NA
CDR3: CASSSREGRTGELFF
DNA: TGTGCCAGCAGCTCCAGGGAGGGGAGAACCGGGGAGCTGTTTTTT

D: NA
J: TRBJ1-2
length: 14
V: TRBV19
size: NA
CDR3: CASSPLGASYGYTF
DNA: TGTGCCAGTAGTCCCCTCGGTGCATCCTATGGCTACACCTTC

D: NA
J: TRBJ1-6
length: 15
V: TRBV5-1
size: once
CDR3: CASSSTGIRDSPLHF
DNA: TGCGCCAGCAGCTCCACAGGGATCAGAGATTCACCCCTCCACTTT

D: TRBD1
J: TRBJ1-5
length: 14
V: TRBV10-1
size: NA
CDR3: CASIFDRGNQPQHF
DNA: TGCGCCAGCATCTTCGACAGGGGGAATCAGCCCCAGCATTTT

D: TRBD1
J: TRBJ2-7
length: 15
V: TRBV28
size: NA
CDR3: CASSSRDRGTYEQYF
DNA: TGTGCCAGCAGTTCCCGGGACAGGGGTACCTACGAGCAGTACTTC

D: NA
J: TRBJ2-3
length: 13
V: TRBV6-5
size: NA
CDR3: CASSSYGLSAQYF
DNA: TGTGCCAGCAGTTCTTACGGACTTAGCGCGCAGTATTTT

D: NA
J: TRBJ1-5
length: 14
V: TRBV10-3
size: NA
CDR3: CAISAGRGNQPQHF
DNA: TGTGCCATCAGCGCAGGGCGCGGCAATCAGCCCCAGCATTTT

D: TRBD1
J: TRBJ1-1
length: 14
V: TRBV28
size: NA
CDR3: CASSLAQGLYIAFF
DNA: TGTGCCAGCAGCCTGGCACAGGGGCTGTATATAGCTTTCTTT

D: NA
J: TRBJ1-4
length: 14
V: TRBV14
size: NA
CDR3: CASSQRGRNEKLFF
DNA: TGTGCCAGCAGCCAACGGGGGAGGAATGAAAAACTGTTTTTT

D: NA
J: TRBJ2-6
length: 18
V: TRBV19
size: NA
CDR3: CASSIGPGFSAGANVLTF
DNA: TGTGCCAGTAGTATAGGCCCGGGTTTTAGCGCTGGGGCCAACGTCCTGACTTTC

D: NA
J: TRBJ1-1
length: 13
V: TRBV6-5
size: NA
CDR3: CASSYMGVGEAFF
DNA: TGTGCCAGCAGTTACATGGGGGTTGGCGAAGCTTTCTTT

D: TRBD1
J: TRBJ1-3
length: 17
V: TRBV5-1
size: NA
CDR3: CASSPLTGSFAGNTIYF
DNA: TGCGCCAGCAGCCCCCTGACAGGGTCCTTCGCTGGAAACACCATATATTTT

D: NA
J: TRBJ1-2
length: 13
V: TRBV5-4
size: many
CDR3: CASSLGGIGGYTF
DNA: TGTGCCAGCAGCTTGGGCGGGATAGGCGGCTACACCTTC

D: NA
J: TRBJ1-5
length: 16
V: TRBV11-2
size: NA
CDR3: CASSPGPGLGNQPQHF
DNA: TGTGCCAGCAGCCCCGGGCCTGGGTTAGGCAATCAGCCCCAGCATTTT

D: TRBD1
J: TRBJ2-7
length: 12
V: TRBV10-3
size: NA
CDR3: CATGTGSYEQYF
DNA: TGTGCCACGGGGACAGGGAGCTACGAGCAGTACTTC

D: NA
J: TRBJ2-2
length: 15
V: TRBV4-1
size: NA
CDR3: CASSQYTANTGELFF
DNA: TGCGCCAGCAGCCAGTATACGGCGAACACCGGGGAGCTGTTTTTT

D: TRBD1
J: TRBJ2-7
length: 11
V: TRBV4-1
size: NA
CDR3: CASSLRGEQYF
DNA: TGCGCCAGCAGCCTCAGGGGGGAGCAGTACTTC

D: NA
J: TRBJ2-3
length: 13
V: TRBV7-3
size: NA
CDR3: CASSLTGTDTQYF
DNA: TGTGCCAGCAGCTTAACCGGCACAGATACGCAGTATTTT

D: TRBD1
J: TRBJ2-7
length: 13
V: TRBV6-5
size: few
CDR3: CASSIQGRYEQYF
DNA: TGTGCCAGCAGTATACAGGGGAGATACGAGCAGTACTTC

D: TRBD1
J: TRBJ1-1
length: 13
V: TRBV28
size: NA
CDR3: CASSLLTGGMAFF
DNA: TGTGCCAGCAGTTTACTTACAGGGGGCATGGCTTTCTTT

D: NA
J: TRBJ2-1
length: 14
V: TRBV5-5
size: NA
CDR3: CASSLSQGYNEQFF
DNA: TGTGCCAGCAGCTTGTCCCAGGGTTACAATGAGCAGTTCTTC

D: NA
J: TRBJ2-3
length: 14
V: TRBV5-1
size: NA
CDR3: CASSIGDSTDTQYF
DNA: TGCGCCAGCAGCATCGGGGACAGCACAGATACGCAGTATTTT

D: TRBD1
J: TRBJ1-3
length: 19
V: TRBV28
size: NA
CDR3: CASSLRDYYRGLSGNTIYF
DNA: TGTGCCAGCAGTCTGCGCGACTACTACAGGGGGCTCTCTGGAAACACCATATATTTT

D: TRBD2
J: TRBJ2-1
length: 14
V: TRBV6-5
size: NA
CDR3: CASSYGLAGTEQFF
DNA: TGTGCCAGCAGTTACGGGCTAGCGGGAACTGAGCAGTTCTTC